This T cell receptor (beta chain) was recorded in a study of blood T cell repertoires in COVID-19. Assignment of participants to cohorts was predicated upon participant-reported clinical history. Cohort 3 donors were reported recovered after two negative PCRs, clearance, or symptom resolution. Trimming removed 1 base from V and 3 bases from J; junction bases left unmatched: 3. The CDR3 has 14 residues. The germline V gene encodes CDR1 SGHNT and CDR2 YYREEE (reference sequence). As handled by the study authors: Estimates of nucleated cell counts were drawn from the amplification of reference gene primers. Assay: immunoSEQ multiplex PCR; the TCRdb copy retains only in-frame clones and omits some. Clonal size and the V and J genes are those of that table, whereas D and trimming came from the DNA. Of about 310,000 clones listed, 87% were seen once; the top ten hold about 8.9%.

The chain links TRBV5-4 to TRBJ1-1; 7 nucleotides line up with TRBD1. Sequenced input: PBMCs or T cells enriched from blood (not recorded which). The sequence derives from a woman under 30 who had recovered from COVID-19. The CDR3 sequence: CASSLTGAYTEAFF. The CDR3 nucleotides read TGTGCCAGCAGCTTGACAGGGGCGTACACTGAAGCTTTCTTT. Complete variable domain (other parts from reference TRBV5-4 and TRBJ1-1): ETGVTQSPTHLIKTRGQQVTLRCSSQSGHNTVSWYQQALGQGPQFIFQYYREEENGRGNFPPRFSGLQFPNYSSELNVNALELDDSALYLCASSLTGAYTEAFFGQGTRLTVV.